A selection of T cell receptor beta chains follows, all from one sample in a study of shared clonotypes between healthy human individuals. Sequencing used immunoSEQ multiplex PCR; TCRdb keeps in-frame clones, though not all of them. The table has millions of clones, 85% to 95% seen once. The sequenced material came from naive CD4+ T cells from PBMCs. These receptors were collected from a man younger than 35 in good health. Some clones in this sample may be carry-over from other donors' samples. The CDR3 runs from the conserved cysteine through the conserved F or W. A D gene is named only where the DNA matches it firmly. For some rows the clone size is stated as once, few or many, or as a class when expanded; others skip it.

j_gene: TRBJ2-7; d_gene: TRBD2; v_gene: TRBV6-4; abundance: NA; CDR3nt: TGTGCCAGCCTCGGTAGACTAGCGGGACAATACGAGCAGTACTTC; CDR3aa: CASLGRLAGQYEQYF
j_gene: TRBJ2-5; d_gene: TRBD2; v_gene: TRBV5-4; abundance: NA; CDR3nt: TGTGCCAGCAGCCCCGGGGGCGGGAGGGCTAGATTAGAGACCCAGTACTTC; CDR3aa: CASSPGGGRARLETQYF
j_gene: TRBJ2-1; d_gene: NA; v_gene: TRBV7-2; abundance: NA; CDR3nt: TGTGCCAGCAGCTCCGTACGAGGGGCTGGTAATGAGCAGTTCTTC; CDR3aa: CASSSVRGAGNEQFF
j_gene: TRBJ2-7; d_gene: TRBD1; v_gene: TRBV2; abundance: NA; CDR3nt: TGTGCCAGCAGTGGACAGGGGATCTACGAGCAGTACTTC; CDR3aa: CASSGQGIYEQYF
j_gene: TRBJ2-2; d_gene: TRBD1; v_gene: TRBV25-1; abundance: NA; CDR3nt: TGTGCCAGCAGTGAAGATCTTCGGACGGGACAGACGACCGGGGAGCTGTTTTTT; CDR3aa: CASSEDLRTGQTTGELFF
j_gene: TRBJ2-7; d_gene: NA; v_gene: TRBV29-1; abundance: NA; CDR3nt: TGCAGCGTTGGGGGTCTCGGGTTTTACGAGCAGTACTTC; CDR3aa: CSVGGLGFYEQYF
j_gene: TRBJ1-5; d_gene: NA; v_gene: TRBV4-1; abundance: NA; CDR3nt: TGCGCCAGCAGCCCTGATAGCAATCAGCCCCAGCATTTT; CDR3aa: CASSPDSNQPQHF
j_gene: TRBJ2-4; d_gene: NA; v_gene: TRBV4-1; abundance: NA; CDR3nt: TGCGCCAGCAGCCAGGGGCCTAGGGCCAAAAACATTCAGTACTTC; CDR3aa: CASSQGPRAKNIQYF
j_gene: TRBJ2-5; d_gene: TRBD1; v_gene: TRBV4-1; abundance: once; CDR3nt: TGCGCCAGCAGCTCCTCACCCGGGACAGGGCAGGAGACCCAGTACTTC; CDR3aa: CASSSSPGTGQETQYF
j_gene: TRBJ2-2; d_gene: NA; v_gene: TRBV28; abundance: NA; CDR3nt: TGTGCCACAATTGAGGCGAACACCGGGGAGCTGTTTTTT; CDR3aa: CATIEANTGELFF
j_gene: TRBJ2-1; d_gene: TRBD2; v_gene: TRBV7-8; abundance: NA; CDR3nt: TGTGCCAGCTCGGGGACTAGCCTCCTCACGGGTTACAATGAGCAGTTCTTC; CDR3aa: CASSGTSLLTGYNEQFF
j_gene: TRBJ1-4; d_gene: NA; v_gene: TRBV18; abundance: NA; CDR3nt: TGTGCCAGCTCCCCCGGGGTTGATGAAAAACTGTTTTTT; CDR3aa: CASSPGVDEKLFF
j_gene: TRBJ2-5; d_gene: NA; v_gene: TRBV11-3; abundance: NA; CDR3nt: TGTGCCAGCAGCTTTAACAGGGATTCGAAGACCCAGTACTTC; CDR3aa: CASSFNRDSKTQYF
j_gene: TRBJ1-2; d_gene: NA; v_gene: TRBV14; abundance: NA; CDR3nt: TGTGCCAGCAGCCAAGAAGCGGGGAGTCGGGGCTACACCTTC; CDR3aa: CASSQEAGSRGYTF
j_gene: TRBJ2-2; d_gene: NA; v_gene: TRBV5-1; abundance: once; CDR3nt: TGCGCCAGCAGGGCCGGGACGGTGAACACCGGGGAGCTGTTTTTT; CDR3aa: CASRAGTVNTGELFF
j_gene: TRBJ1-1; d_gene: NA; v_gene: TRBV11-2; abundance: NA; CDR3nt: TGTGCCAGCAGCCCCGTGGGAGCTGAAGCTTTCTTT; CDR3aa: CASSPVGAEAFF
j_gene: TRBJ1-5; d_gene: NA; v_gene: TRBV27; abundance: NA; CDR3nt: TGTGCCAGCAGTCCTAGGCGGGTCAGCGGGATCAGCAATCAGCCCCAGCATTTT; CDR3aa: CASSPRRVSGISNQPQHF
j_gene: TRBJ2-5; d_gene: TRBD1; v_gene: TRBV5-1; abundance: NA; CDR3nt: TGCGCCAGCAGCTTGGCTCCAGGGGGCGCAGAGACCCAGTACTTC; CDR3aa: CASSLAPGGAETQYF
j_gene: TRBJ1-3; d_gene: TRBD1; v_gene: TRBV18; abundance: NA; CDR3nt: TGTGCCAGCTCGCCGAACAGGGGTTCAATTTCTGGAAACACCATATATTTT; CDR3aa: CASSPNRGSISGNTIYF
j_gene: TRBJ2-1; d_gene: NA; v_gene: TRBV5-1; abundance: NA; CDR3nt: TGCGCCAGCAGCTTTTCGGGCGGGAGTAGGGGGAGTGAGCAGTTCTTC; CDR3aa: CASSFSGGSRGSEQFF
j_gene: TRBJ2-7; d_gene: TRBD2; v_gene: TRBV6-6; abundance: NA; CDR3nt: TGTGCCAGCACCCCCGGGACTAGCGGGGTTGAGCAGTACTTC; CDR3aa: CASTPGTSGVEQYF
j_gene: TRBJ2-5; d_gene: NA; v_gene: TRBV15; abundance: NA; CDR3nt: TGTGCCACCAGCAGAGTAACTAGCTGGACCCAGTACTTC; CDR3aa: CATSRVTSWTQYF